This entry lists 23 T cell receptor beta chains sequenced from one sample in a study of blood T cell repertoires in COVID-19. Clones were sequenced by immunoSEQ multiplex PCR, and TCRdb holds only the in-frame ones, with some missing. The profile shows 130,000 to 150,000 clones, around 90% of them singletons. Sequencing used peripheral blood. The source is a man between 65 and 79 years old with acute or convalescent COVID-19.

The chain is built from TRBV6-1 and TRBJ2-3; D is unclear. Germline V gene sequence: CDR1 MNHNS, CDR2 SASEGT. V lost 3 bases, J lost 2 bases, and 12 bases lay in between. The CDR3 length is 15 residues. The CDR3 DNA is TGTGCCAGCAGTGACCCGCGGTCCTACACAGATACGCAGTATTTT. Translating it yields CASSDPRSYTDTQYF.

This chain connects TRBV6-5 to TRBJ2-7; 10 nucleotides align to TRBD2. Looked up from germline, CDR1 is MNHEY and CDR2 is SVGAGI. J gave up 2 bases and V 6 bases, and 7 bases lay outside the gene matches. The CDR3 loop spans 15 amino acids. The CDR3 loop reads CASSATSGTTYEQYF. The CDR3 DNA reads TGTGCCAGCAGCGCCACTAGCGGGACCACCTACGAGCAGTACTTC.

This clone has a single count. V is TRBV19 and J is TRBJ1-1; 9 bases match TRBD1. Looked up from germline, CDR1 is LNHDA and CDR2 is SQIVND (reference sequence). The CDR3 runs 15 residues. V lost 5 bases and J lost 6; bases outside the gene matches: 10. The CDR3 sequence is CASSETGQGSPEAFF. CDR3 in DNA: TGTGCCAGTAGTGAAACGGGACAGGGTTCCCCTGAAGCTTTCTTT. The variable domain in full, completed from reference TRBV19 and TRBJ1-1, reads DGGITQSPKYLFRKEGQNVTLSCEQNLNHDAMYWYRQDPGQGLRLIYYSQIVNDFQKGDIAEGYSVSREKKESFPLTVTSAQKNPTAFYLCASSETGQGSPEAFFGQGTRLTVV.

V gene TRBV2 combines with J gene TRBJ2-7; no clear D gene. This CDR3 has 13 residues. Germline V gene data show CDR1 as SNHLY and CDR2 as FYNNEI. V was cut by 1 base and J by 3 bases, with 7 bases left in between. The CDR3 sequence is CASSEDGYYEQYF. CDR3 bases: TGTGCCAGCAGTGAAGACGGTTACTACGAGCAGTACTTC.

The CDR3 DNA follows: TGTGCCAGCAGCTTAGGCGACAAACAGGGTTTTGGGTCAGATACGCAGTATTTT. It is translated as CASSLGDKQGFGSDTQYF. The gene calls are TRBV11-2 and TRBJ2-3; D is perhaps TRBD1 (6 bases). Deletions cut 1 base from V and 4 bases from J, with 21 bases between. CDR3 size: 18 residues. Germline CDR1 SGHAT, CDR2 FQNNGV.

The V and J genes are TRBV7-3 and TRBJ2-1; 10 bases are shared with TRBD2. Looked up from germline, CDR1 is SGHTA and CDR2 is FQGTGA. This CDR3 spans 14 amino acids. Trimming at V came to 0 bases and at J to 8 bases, leaving 1 base not matched to a gene. The CDR3 nucleotides read TGTGCCAGCAGCTTAACTCTAGCGGGGGATGAGCAGTTCTTC. As protein: CASSLTLAGDEQFF. The entire variable domain, with the rest obtained from reference TRBV7-3 and TRBJ2-1, is as follows: GAGVSQTPSNKVTEKGKYVELRCDPISGHTALYWYRQSLGQGPEFLIYFQGTGAADDSGLPNDRFFAVRPEGSVSTLKIQRTERGDSAVYLCASSLTLAGDEQFFGPGTRLTVL.

This sequence joins TRBV10-1 and TRBJ1-3, with TRBD1 identical over 8 bases. The V segment lost 8 bases and the J segment 3 bases; nucleotides outside the gene matches: 12. The CDR3 contains 16 residues. Germline V gives CDR1 WNHNN, CDR2 SYGVQD (reference sequence). Here the CDR3 reads CASGNPGQADGNTIYF. The CDR3 DNA is TGCGCCAGCGGTAATCCGGGACAGGCCGATGGAAACACCATATATTTT.

The chain employs TRBV28 and TRBJ1-6; TRBD1 might be the D (6 bases). Per germline, CDR1 MDHEN and CDR2 SYDVKM. The CDR3 consists of 12 residues. V was trimmed by 11 bases and J by 7 bases, leaving 12 bases between them. The DNA of the CDR3 is TGTGCCGTCAGGGGAGGGAATTCACCCCTCCACTTT. It encodes CAVRGGNSPLHF. Variable domain in full (rest from reference TRBV28 and TRBJ1-6): DVKVTQSSRYLVKRTGEKVFLECVQDMDHENMFWYRQDPGLGLRLIYFSYDVKMKEKGDIPEGYSVSREKKERFSLILESASTNQTSMYLCAVRGGNSPLHFGNGTRLTVT.

The chain combines TRBV25-1 with TRBJ1-3; D may be TRBD1 (5 bases). The length of the CDR3 is 15 residues. V gave up 1 base and J gave up 3 bases, with 10 bases separating them. Per germline, CDR1 MGHDK and CDR2 SYGVNS. CDR3 coding DNA: TGTGCCAGCAGTGAATGGCCGGACAATGGAAACACCATATATTTT. Its protein product is CASSEWPDNGNTIYF.

The chain recombines TRBV7-2 with TRBJ2-1; 15 bases line up with TRBD2. V was pared by 4 bases and J by 9 bases, with 4 bases of the junction left unmatched. This CDR3 spans 15 amino acids. CDR1 is SGHTA and CDR2 is FQGNSA in the germline V gene. CDR3 region: CASSWTSGGAGEQFF. Here the CDR3 DNA reads TGTGCCAGCAGCTGGACTAGCGGGGGGGCCGGTGAGCAGTTCTTC.

This chain uses TRBV19 with TRBJ1-6; 10 nucleotides align to TRBD1. V dropped 9 bases and J dropped 10; count of bases not matched to a gene: 9. Germline V gene data show CDR1 as LNHDA and CDR2 as SQIVND (reference sequence). CDR3 size: 14 residues. The CDR3 sequence: CASGMTGGLSPLHF. The CDR3 DNA is TGTGCCAGCGGAATGACAGGGGGCTTATCACCCCTCCACTTT. Full variable domain (outside the CDR3, taken from reference TRBV19 and TRBJ1-6): DGGITQSPKYLFRKEGQNVTLSCEQNLNHDAMYWYRQDPGQGLRLIYYSQIVNDFQKGDIAEGYSVSREKKESFPLTVTSAQKNPTAFYLCASGMTGGLSPLHFGNGTRLTVT.

This clone appeared once. This rearrangement joins TRBV19 to TRBJ2-1; no clear D gene. The CDR3 consists of 18 residues. CDR1 is LNHDA and CDR2 is SQIVND in the germline V gene (reference sequence). Trimming took off 0 bases at V and 2 bases at J, with 17 bases between the two ends. The CDR3 here is CASSIDVSAGGTYNEQFF. In DNA form, the CDR3 reads TGTGCCAGTAGTATAGACGTCTCGGCCGGCGGTACCTACAATGAGCAGTTCTTC. The full variable domain, in which reference TRBV19 and TRBJ2-1 provide the parts outside the CDR3, is DGGITQSPKYLFRKEGQNVTLSCEQNLNHDAMYWYRQDPGQGLRLIYYSQIVNDFQKGDIAEGYSVSREKKESFPLTVTSAQKNPTAFYLCASSIDVSAGGTYNEQFFGPGTRLTVL.

The J gene is TRBJ2-3, the V gene TRBV20-1; D possibly corresponds to TRBD2 (5 bases). Trimming removed 6 bases at V and 7 bases at J, with 8 bases between. CDR1 DFQATT and CDR2 SNEGSKA come from the germline V gene (reference sequence). The CDR3 covers 10 residues. DNA for the CDR3: TGCAGTGCGGGGAGTCATACGCAGTATTTT. Its protein is CSAGSHTQYF.

This clone appeared a few times. The chain has TRBV7-9 and TRBJ1-1; D is perhaps TRBD1 (5 bases). The V and J ends lost 2 bases and 11 bases respectively, with 18 bases between them. The length of the CDR3 is 14 residues. CDR1 is SEHNR and CDR2 is FQNEAQ in the germline V gene (reference sequence). The CDR3 bases are TGTGCCAGCAGCTTAAACAAACGGCAGGGTGGCGCTTTCTTT. As protein: CASSLNKRQGGAFF. The full variable domain, rest sourced from reference TRBV7-9 and TRBJ1-1, is DTGVSQNPRHKITKRGQNVTFRCDPISEHNRLYWYRQTLGQGPEFLTYFQNEAQLEKSRLLSDRFSAERPKGSFSTLEIQRTEQGDSAMYLCASSLNKRQGGAFFGQGTRLTVV.

V and J are TRBV3-1 (or the pseudogene TRBV3-2) and TRBJ2-3, with D maybe TRBD2 (6 bases). This CDR3 contains 14 residues. The ends were cut back, 2 bases at V and 4 bases at J, with 10 bases in the middle. The germline CDR1 and CDR2 sequences are LGHDT and YNNKEL (reference sequence). The CDR3 reads CASSQRTGADTQYF. The CDR3 region has the DNA TGTGCCAGCAGCCAACGGACGGGGGCAGATACGCAGTATTTT.

V is TRBV9 and J is TRBJ2-5; 9 bases align to TRBD2. The CDR3 has 16 amino acids. The V segment lost 0 bases and the J segment 1 base; nucleotides outside the gene matches: 4. From germline, CDR1 is SGDLS and CDR2 YYNGEE. The CDR3 sequence: CASSVAGTSPQETQYF. Here the CDR3 DNA reads TGTGCCAGCAGCGTAGCCGGGACTAGCCCCCAAGAGACCCAGTACTTC.

The V call is TRBV9, the J call TRBJ2-1, with 10 nucleotides matching TRBD2. From germline, CDR1 is SGDLS and CDR2 YYNGEE. The V and J ends lost 0 bases and 8 bases, in that order; junction bases with no gene match: 5. This CDR3 has 15 amino acids. The CDR3 DNA reads as TGTGCCAGCAGCGTAGTGGTAGCGGGGGGCTATGAGCAGTTCTTC. Translating it yields CASSVVVAGGYEQFF.

This chain joins TRBV6-2 or TRBV6-3 and TRBJ2-2; D not certain. This CDR3 region has 15 residues. Per the germline V gene, CDR1 is MNHEY and CDR2 is SVGEGT. V was shortened by 0 bases and J by 4 bases, with 9 bases between the two germline ends. The CDR3 loop is CASSYSPSPTGELFF. CDR3 DNA sequence: TGTGCCAGCAGTTACTCGCCTAGTCCCACCGGGGAGCTGTTTTTT.

The CDR3 DNA reads TGTGCCAGCAGCTCAGCAGACAGGGGTGAAAAACTGTTTTTT. Amino acids: CASSSADRGEKLFF. V and J are TRBV5-4 and TRBJ1-4; 8 bases match TRBD1. Unmatched junction bases numbered 5, after V lost 3 bases and J lost 7 bases. Looked up from germline, CDR1 is SGHNT and CDR2 is YYREEE (reference sequence). The CDR3 has 14 amino acids.

This rearrangement joins TRBV5-1 to TRBJ1-4; 9 bases match TRBD1. The V gene's germline CDR1 is SGHRS and CDR2 YFSETQ. J was trimmed by 8 bases and V by 6 bases; bases with no gene match: 11. This CDR3 has 15 residues. The CDR3 region has the DNA TGCGCCAGCAACTTACAGGGGGCAGATGGGGAAAAACTGTTTTTT. It specifies CASNLQGADGEKLFF.

The rearrangement joins TRBV10-3 to TRBJ2-4; 7 positions agree with TRBD1. V was pared by 0 bases and J by 7 bases, with 15 bases of the junction left unmatched. This CDR3 has 18 residues. CDR1 is ENHRY, CDR2 SYGVKD, per germline. CDR3 residues: CAISESGIGGAGRNIQYF. The CDR3 DNA reads as TGTGCCATCAGTGAGTCAGGAATAGGGGGCGCCGGACGGAACATTCAGTACTTC.

The CDR3 protein is CASSLGQGGWDEQFF. The CDR3, as DNA: TGTGCCAGCAGTTTAGGACAGGGCGGTTGGGATGAGCAGTTCTTC. The chain employs TRBV2 and TRBJ2-1; 8 bases align to TRBD1. CDR1 and CDR2 from the germline V gene are SNHLY and FYNNEI. The ends lost 5 bases at V and 8 bases at J; junction bases unmatched: 11. The CDR3 sequence is 15 residues long.

This rearrangement joins TRBV15 to TRBJ1-2; the D gene is possibly TRBD1 (5 bases). V lost 0 bases and J 0 bases, leaving 14 bases between the germline ends. The germline V gene encodes CDR1 LNHNV and CDR2 YYDKDF (reference sequence). There are 17 residues in the CDR3. The CDR3: CATSRDSGMGPNYGYTF. CDR3 DNA sequence: TGTGCCACCAGCAGAGACTCAGGGATGGGGCCTAACTATGGCTACACCTTC.